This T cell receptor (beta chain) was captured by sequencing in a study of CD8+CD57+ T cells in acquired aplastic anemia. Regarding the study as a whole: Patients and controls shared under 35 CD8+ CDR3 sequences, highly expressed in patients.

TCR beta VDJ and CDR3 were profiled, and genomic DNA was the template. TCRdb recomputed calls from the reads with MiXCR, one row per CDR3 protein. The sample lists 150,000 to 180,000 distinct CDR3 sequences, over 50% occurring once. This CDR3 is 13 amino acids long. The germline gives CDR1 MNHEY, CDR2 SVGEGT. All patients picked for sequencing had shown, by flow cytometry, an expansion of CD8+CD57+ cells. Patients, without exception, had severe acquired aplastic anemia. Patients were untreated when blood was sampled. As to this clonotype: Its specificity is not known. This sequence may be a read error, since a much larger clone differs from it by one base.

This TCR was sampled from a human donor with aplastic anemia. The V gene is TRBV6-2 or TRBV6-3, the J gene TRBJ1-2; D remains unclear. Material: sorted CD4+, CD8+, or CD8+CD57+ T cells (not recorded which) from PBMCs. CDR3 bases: TGTGCCAGCAGCCCCGGGATCGACAACGGCTTCACCTTC. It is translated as CASSPGIDNGFTF.